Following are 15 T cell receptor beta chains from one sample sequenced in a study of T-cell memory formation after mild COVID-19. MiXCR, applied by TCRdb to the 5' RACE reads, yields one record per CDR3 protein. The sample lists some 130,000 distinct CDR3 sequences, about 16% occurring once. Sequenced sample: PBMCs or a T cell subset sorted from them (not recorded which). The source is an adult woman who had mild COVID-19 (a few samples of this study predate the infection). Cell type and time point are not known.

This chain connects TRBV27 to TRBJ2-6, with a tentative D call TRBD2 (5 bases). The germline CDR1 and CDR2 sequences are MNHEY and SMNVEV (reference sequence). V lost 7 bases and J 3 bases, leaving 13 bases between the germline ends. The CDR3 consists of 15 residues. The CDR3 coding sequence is TGTGCCAGCACCGGAAGCCGGGGTGGGGCCAACGTCCTGACTTTC. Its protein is CASTGSRGGANVLTF.

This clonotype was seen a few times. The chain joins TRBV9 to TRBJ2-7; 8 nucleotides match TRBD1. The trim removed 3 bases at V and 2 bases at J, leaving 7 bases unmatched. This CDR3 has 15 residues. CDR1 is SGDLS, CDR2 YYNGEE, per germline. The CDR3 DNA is TGTGCCAGCAGCGCCGGACCGGGACAGGCCTACGAGCAGTACTTC. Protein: CASSAGPGQAYEQYF.

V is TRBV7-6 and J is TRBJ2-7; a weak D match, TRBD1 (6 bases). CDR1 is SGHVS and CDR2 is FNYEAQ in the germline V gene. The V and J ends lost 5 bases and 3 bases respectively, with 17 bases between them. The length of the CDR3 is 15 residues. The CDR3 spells CASSPERGTGYEQYF. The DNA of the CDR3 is TGTGCCAGCAGCCCAGAGAGGGGGACGGGCTACGAGCAGTACTTC.

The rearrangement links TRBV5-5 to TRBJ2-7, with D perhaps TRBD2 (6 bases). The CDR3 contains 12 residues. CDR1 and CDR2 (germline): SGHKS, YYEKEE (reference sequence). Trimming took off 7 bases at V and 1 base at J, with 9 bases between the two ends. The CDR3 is CASYGGSYEQYF. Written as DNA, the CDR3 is TGTGCCAGCTATGGGGGGTCCTACGAGCAGTACTTC.

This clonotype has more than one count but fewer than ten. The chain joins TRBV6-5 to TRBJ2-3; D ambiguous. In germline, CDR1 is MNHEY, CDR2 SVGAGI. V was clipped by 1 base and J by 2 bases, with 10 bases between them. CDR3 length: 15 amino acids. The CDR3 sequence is CASSYFGKFTDTQYF. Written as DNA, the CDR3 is TGTGCCAGCAGTTACTTTGGGAAATTCACAGATACGCAGTATTTT.

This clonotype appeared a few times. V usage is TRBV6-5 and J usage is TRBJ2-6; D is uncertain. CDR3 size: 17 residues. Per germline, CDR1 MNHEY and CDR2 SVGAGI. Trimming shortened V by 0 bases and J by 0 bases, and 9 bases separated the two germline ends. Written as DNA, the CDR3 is TGTGCCAGCAGTTACTCTTTGGCCAGCTCTGGGGCCAACGTCCTGACTTTC. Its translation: CASSYSLASSGANVLTF.

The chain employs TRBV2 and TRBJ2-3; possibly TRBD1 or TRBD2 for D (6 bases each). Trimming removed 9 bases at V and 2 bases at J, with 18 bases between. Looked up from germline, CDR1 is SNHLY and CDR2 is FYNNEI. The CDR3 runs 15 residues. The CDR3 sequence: CASPAGGQHTDTQYF. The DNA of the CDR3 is TGTGCCAGTCCTGCCGGGGGCCAGCACACAGATACGCAGTATTTT.

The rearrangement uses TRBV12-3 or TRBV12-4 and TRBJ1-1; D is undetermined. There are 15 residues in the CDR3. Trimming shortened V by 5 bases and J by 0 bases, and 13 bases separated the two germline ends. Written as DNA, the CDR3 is TGTGCCAGCAGTCTTGACTCAGGATTGAACACTGAAGCTTTCTTT. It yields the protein CASSLDSGLNTEAFF.

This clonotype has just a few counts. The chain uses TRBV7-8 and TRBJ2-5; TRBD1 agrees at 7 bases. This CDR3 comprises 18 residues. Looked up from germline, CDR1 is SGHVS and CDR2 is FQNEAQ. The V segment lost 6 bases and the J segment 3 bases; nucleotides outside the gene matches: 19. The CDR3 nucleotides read TGTGCCAGCAGGTTTCACCCCAGGGGGTTTGTATCAGAAGAGACCCAGTACTTC. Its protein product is CASRFHPRGFVSEETQYF.

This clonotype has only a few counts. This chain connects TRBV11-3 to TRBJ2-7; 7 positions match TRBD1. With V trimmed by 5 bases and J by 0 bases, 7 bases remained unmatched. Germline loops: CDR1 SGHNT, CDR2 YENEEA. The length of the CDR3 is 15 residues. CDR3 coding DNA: TGTGCCAGCAGCCCCCGGGACAGTGCCTCCTACGAGCAGTACTTC. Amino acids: CASSPRDSASYEQYF.

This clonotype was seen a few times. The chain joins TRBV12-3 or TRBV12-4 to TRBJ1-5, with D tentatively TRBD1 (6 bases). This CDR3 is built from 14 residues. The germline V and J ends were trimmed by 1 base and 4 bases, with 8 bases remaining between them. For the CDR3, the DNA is TGTGCCAGCAGTTTAGAGGGGACAAATCAGCCCCAGCATTTT. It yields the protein CASSLEGTNQPQHF.

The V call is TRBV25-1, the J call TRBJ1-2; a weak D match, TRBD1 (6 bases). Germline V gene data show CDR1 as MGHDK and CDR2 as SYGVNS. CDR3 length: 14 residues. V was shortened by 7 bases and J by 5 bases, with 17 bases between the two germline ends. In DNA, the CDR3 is TGTGCCAGCACTCCCCGGGGGCTGGGTTATGGCTACACCTTC. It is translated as CASTPRGLGYGYTF.

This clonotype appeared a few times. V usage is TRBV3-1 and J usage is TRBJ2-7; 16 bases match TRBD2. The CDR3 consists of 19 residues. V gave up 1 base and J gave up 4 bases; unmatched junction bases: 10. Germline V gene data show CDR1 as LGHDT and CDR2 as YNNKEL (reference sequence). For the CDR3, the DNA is TGTGCCAGCAGCCAAGTGTCGGGGACTAGCGGGAGGGCCGGGTACGAGCAGTACTTC. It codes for CASSQVSGTSGRAGYEQYF.

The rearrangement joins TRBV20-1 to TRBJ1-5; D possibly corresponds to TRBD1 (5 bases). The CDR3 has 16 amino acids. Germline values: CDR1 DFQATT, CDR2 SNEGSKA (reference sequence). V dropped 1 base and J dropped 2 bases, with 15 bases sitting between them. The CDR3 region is CSARVAGAGGNQPQHF. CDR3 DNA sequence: TGCAGTGCTAGAGTCGCAGGAGCGGGGGGCAATCAGCCCCAGCATTTT.

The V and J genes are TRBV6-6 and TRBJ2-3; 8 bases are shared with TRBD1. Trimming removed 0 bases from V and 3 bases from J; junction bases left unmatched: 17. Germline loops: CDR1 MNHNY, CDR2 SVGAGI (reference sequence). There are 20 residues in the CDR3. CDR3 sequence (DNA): TGTGCCAGCAGTTACTCCAAGGGGACAGGAGGGGGACTGGGGACAGATACGCAGTATTTT. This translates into CASSYSKGTGGGLGTDTQYF.